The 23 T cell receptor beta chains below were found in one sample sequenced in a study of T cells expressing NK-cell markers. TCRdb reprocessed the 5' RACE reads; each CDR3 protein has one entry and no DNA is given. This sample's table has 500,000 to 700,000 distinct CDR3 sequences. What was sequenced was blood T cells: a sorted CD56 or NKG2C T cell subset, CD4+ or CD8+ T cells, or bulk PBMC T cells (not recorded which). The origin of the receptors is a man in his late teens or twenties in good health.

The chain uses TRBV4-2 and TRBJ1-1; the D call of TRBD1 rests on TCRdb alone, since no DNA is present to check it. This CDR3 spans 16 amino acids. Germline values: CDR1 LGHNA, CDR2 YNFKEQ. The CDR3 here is CASSQAGTGGNTEAFF.

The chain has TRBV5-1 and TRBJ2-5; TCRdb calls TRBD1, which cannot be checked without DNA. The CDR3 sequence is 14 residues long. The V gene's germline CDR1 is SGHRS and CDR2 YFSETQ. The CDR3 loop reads CASKGGRPAETQYF.

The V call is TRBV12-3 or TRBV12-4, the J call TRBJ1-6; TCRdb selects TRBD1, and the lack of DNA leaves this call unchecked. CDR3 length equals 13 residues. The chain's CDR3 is CASQGEVLSPLHF.

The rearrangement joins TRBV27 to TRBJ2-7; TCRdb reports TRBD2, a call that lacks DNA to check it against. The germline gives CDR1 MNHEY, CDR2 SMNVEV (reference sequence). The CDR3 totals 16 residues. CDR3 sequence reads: CASSFASGRVSSEQYF.

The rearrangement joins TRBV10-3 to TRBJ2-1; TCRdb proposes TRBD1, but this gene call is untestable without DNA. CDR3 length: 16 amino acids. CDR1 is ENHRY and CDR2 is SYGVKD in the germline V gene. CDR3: CAISDRQGTTSYEQFF.

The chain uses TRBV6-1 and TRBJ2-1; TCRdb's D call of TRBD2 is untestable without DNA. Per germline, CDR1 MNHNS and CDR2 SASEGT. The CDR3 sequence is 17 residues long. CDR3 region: CASSGGTVAGEYNEQFF.

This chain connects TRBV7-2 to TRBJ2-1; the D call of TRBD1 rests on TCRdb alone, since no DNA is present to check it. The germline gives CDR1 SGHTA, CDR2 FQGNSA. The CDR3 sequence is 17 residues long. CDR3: CASSLVGGPGAYNEQFF.

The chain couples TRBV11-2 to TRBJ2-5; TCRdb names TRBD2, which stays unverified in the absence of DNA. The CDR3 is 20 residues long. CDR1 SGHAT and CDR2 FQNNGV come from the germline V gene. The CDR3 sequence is CASSSRGSGLAGPRQETQYF.

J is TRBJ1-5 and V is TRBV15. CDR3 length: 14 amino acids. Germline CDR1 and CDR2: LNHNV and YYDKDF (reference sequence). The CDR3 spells CATSLGRGNQPQHF.

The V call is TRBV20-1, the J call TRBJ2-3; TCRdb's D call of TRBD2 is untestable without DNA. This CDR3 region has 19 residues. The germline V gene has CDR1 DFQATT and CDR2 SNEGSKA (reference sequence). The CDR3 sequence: CSATPSGGRAVIRTDTQYF.

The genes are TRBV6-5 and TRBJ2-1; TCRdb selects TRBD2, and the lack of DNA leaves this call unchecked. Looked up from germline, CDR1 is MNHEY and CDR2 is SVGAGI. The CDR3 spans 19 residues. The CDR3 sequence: CASSYRVTGSGTTYNEQFF.

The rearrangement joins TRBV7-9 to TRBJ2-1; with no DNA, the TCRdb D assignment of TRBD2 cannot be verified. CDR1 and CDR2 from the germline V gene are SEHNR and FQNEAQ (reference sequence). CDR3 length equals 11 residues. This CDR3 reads CASQEGDEQFF.

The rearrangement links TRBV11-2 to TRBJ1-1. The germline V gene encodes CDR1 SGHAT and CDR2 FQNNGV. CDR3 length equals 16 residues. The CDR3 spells CASSLGLGGGNTEAFF.

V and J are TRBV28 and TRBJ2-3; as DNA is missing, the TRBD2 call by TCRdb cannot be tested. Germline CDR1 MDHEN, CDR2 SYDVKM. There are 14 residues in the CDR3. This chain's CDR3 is CASIPSMGTDTQYF.

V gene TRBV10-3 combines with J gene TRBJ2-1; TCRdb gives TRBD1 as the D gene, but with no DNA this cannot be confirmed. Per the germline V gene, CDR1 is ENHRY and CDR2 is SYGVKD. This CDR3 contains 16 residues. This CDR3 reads CAIREPGTGGDNEQFF.

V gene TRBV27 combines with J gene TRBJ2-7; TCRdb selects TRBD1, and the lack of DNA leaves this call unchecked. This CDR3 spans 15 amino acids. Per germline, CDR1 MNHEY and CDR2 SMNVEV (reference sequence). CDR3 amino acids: CASRGRTGGKYEQYF.

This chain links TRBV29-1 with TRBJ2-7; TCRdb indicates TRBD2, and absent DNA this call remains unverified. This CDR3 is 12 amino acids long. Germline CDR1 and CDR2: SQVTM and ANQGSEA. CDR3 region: CSVLSGIFEQYF.

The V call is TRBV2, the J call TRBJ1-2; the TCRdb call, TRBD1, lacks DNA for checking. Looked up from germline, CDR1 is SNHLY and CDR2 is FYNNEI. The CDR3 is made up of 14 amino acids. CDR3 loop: CASSHAGGNYGYTF. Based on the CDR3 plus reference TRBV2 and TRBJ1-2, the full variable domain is EPEVTQTPSHQVTQMGQEVILRCVPISNHLYFYWYRQILGQKVEFLVSFYNNEISEKSEIFDDQFSVERPDGSNFTLKIRSTKLEDSAMYFCASSHAGGNYGYTFGSGTRLTVV.

CDR3 residues: CASSTPRRGSYGYTF. The rearrangement joins TRBV11-2 to TRBJ1-2. The CDR3 loop spans 15 amino acids. Per germline, CDR1 SGHAT and CDR2 FQNNGV.

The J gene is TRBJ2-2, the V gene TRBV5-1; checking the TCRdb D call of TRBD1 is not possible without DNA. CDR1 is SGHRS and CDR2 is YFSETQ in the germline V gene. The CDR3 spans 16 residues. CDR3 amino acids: CASSLSGALGTGELFF. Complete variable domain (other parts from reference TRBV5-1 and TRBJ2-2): KAGVTQTPRYLIKTRGQQVTLSCSPISGHRSVSWYQQTPGQGLQFLFEYFSETQRNKGNFPGRFSGRQFSNSRSEMNVSTLELGDSALYLCASSLSGALGTGELFFGEGSRLTVL.

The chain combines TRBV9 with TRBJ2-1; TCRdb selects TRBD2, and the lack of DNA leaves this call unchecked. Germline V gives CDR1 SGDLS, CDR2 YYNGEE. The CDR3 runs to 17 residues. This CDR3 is CASSVATETRLNNEQFF.

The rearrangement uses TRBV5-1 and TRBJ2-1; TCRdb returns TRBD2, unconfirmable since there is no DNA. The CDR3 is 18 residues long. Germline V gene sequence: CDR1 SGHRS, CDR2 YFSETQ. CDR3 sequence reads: CASSSGTSGIGTYNEQFF.

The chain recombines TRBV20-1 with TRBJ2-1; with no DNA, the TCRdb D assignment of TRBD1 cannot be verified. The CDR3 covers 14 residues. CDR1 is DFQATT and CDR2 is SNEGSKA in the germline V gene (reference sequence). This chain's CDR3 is CSANRDRRGAEQFF.